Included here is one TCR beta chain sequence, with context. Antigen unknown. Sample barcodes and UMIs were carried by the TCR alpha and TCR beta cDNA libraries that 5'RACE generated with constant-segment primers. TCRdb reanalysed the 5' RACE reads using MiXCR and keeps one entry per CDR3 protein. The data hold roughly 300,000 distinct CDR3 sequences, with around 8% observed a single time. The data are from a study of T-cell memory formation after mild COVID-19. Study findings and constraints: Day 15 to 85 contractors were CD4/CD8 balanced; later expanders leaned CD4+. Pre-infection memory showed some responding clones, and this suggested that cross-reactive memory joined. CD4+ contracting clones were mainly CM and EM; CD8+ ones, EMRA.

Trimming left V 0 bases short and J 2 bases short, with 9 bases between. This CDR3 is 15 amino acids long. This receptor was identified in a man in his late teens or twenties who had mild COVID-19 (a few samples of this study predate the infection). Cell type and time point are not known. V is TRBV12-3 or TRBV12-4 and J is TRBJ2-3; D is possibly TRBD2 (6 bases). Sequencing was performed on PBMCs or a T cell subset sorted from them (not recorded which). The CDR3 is CASSLAAGHTDTQYF. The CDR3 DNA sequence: TGTGCCAGCAGTTTAGCGGCGGGGCACACAGATACGCAGTATTTT.